This T cell receptor (beta chain) was recovered during a study of blood T cell repertoires in COVID-19. Study summary: Acute-phase and convalescent COVID-19 samples originated in the United States, Italy and Spain. In each case, the material was cDNA or gDNA derived from T cells, B-cell-depleted T cells, or PBMCs.

This clone was found a few times. Authors' processing steps: Counts of nucleated cells, estimated from reference gene primer amplification, were obtained. Sequencing was performed with immunoSEQ multiplex PCR; in TCRdb, only in-frame clones are kept and a portion is missing. That table furnishes V, J and clone size, whereas the DNA furnished D and trimming. The table includes about 210,000 clones, approximately 86% detected once. CDR3 size: 16 residues. The ends were cut back, 6 bases at V and 1 base at J, with 19 bases in the middle. Germline V CDR1 and CDR2: LGHNA, YSLEER. This receptor was identified in a man in his sixties with acute or convalescent COVID-19. This chain connects TRBV4-3 to TRBJ2-7; D may be TRBD1 (9 bases). Sequenced sample: peripheral blood. CDR3 region: CASRCGGTGMSYEQYF. Here the CDR3 DNA reads TGCGCCAGCAGATGCGGGGGGACAGGGATGTCCTACGAGCAGTACTTC.